Below, 10 T cell receptor beta chains from the same sample are listed, as sequenced in a study of cytomegalovirus exposure and HLA in healthy donors. In the PCR, 60 Vbeta and 13 Jbeta primers were used. Some clones are missing from TCRdb's copy, which holds only in-frame ones; the method was immunoSEQ multiplex PCR. The data show roughly 80,000 clones, with approximately 80% seen just once and over 1.5% held by the top ten. Input material: PBMCs. The receptors were sampled from a woman aged 25-40 years in good health and CMV-seronegative.

This clone has only a few counts. The chain recombines TRBV2 with TRBJ2-2, with 8 bases lining up with TRBD2. The CDR3 runs to 13 residues. Germline-derived CDR1 and CDR2 are SNHLY and FYNNEI. J gave up 8 bases and V 1 base, and 0 bases lay outside the gene matches. CDR3 sequence: CASSEEREGELFF. DNA of the CDR3: TGTGCCAGCAGTGAAGAGCGGGAGGGGGAGCTGTTTTTT. The complete variable domain, with remaining parts taken from reference TRBV2 and TRBJ2-2, reads EPEVTQTPSHQVTQMGQEVILRCVPISNHLYFYWYRQILGQKVEFLVSFYNNEISEKSEIFDDQFSVERPDGSNFTLKIRSTKLEDSAMYFCASSEEREGELFFGEGSRLTVL.

V and J are TRBV5-1 and TRBJ1-6; weak D call: TRBD1 (5 bases). V shed 0 bases and J shed 8 bases, with 12 bases lying between them. This CDR3 has 15 amino acids. Germline CDR1 SGHRS, CDR2 YFSETQ. In DNA, the CDR3 is TGCGCCAGCAGCTTGGCCGGGCAGGGTTATTCACCCCTCCACTTT. It yields the protein CASSLAGQGYSPLHF. The full variable domain, in which reference TRBV5-1 and TRBJ1-6 provide the parts outside the CDR3, is KAGVTQTPRYLIKTRGQQVTLSCSPISGHRSVSWYQQTPGQGLQFLFEYFSETQRNKGNFPGRFSGRQFSNSRSEMNVSTLELGDSALYLCASSLAGQGYSPLHFGNGTRLTVT.

This clone has more than one count but fewer than ten. V is TRBV29-1 and J is TRBJ2-7, with a weak D call TRBD2 (8 bases). Trimming took 1 base from V and 6 from J, leaving 16 bases between them. CDR3 length: 14 amino acids. Germline CDR1 and CDR2: SQVTM and ANQGSEA. In DNA form, the CDR3 reads TGCAGCGTTGAAGCCCAGGGGGGACTAGGCGAGCAGTACTTC. Its protein is CSVEAQGGLGEQYF.

The chain is built from TRBV29-1 and TRBJ1-2; D is possibly TRBD1 (6 bases). Trimming took 6 bases from V and 4 from J, leaving 24 bases between them. This CDR3 region has 16 residues. The germline V gene has CDR1 SQVTM and CDR2 ANQGSEA. CDR3 amino acids: CSVQTGSSTTVYGYTF. The DNA for the CDR3 is TGCAGCGTCCAAACAGGGTCCTCCACCACTGTCTATGGCTACACCTTC.

The CDR3 protein is CASSSPEGWGNQPQHF. The CDR3 DNA sequence: TGTGCCAGCAGTTCCCCGGAGGGGTGGGGCAATCAGCCCCAGCATTTT. The rearrangement joins TRBV28 to TRBJ1-5; the D gene is possibly TRBD1 (5 bases). Trimming cost V 4 bases and J 2 bases, with 15 bases left between them. Germline V gives CDR1 MDHEN, CDR2 SYDVKM. The CDR3 sequence is 16 residues long.

V usage is TRBV5-1 and J usage is TRBJ2-1; 10 bases are a match to TRBD2. J was trimmed by 10 bases and V by 4 bases; bases with no gene match: 14. CDR1 and CDR2 (germline): SGHRS, YFSETQ. The CDR3 spans 16 residues. The CDR3 nucleotides are TGCGCCAGCAGCCAGAGTCTAGCGGGAGCTCGGGGAGAGCAGTTCTTC. It yields the protein CASSQSLAGARGEQFF.

Remarks on this clone: Its ends do not fully match the called genes, so a read error is possible. The chain links TRBV7-9 to TRBJ2-3, with TRBD2 matching 11 bases. The CDR3 spans 18 residues. CDR1 SEHNR and CDR2 FQNEAQ come from the germline V gene (reference sequence). For the CDR3, the DNA is TGTTCCAGCAGCTTGCCCCGCCGACTAGCGGGGAGCACAGATACGCAGTATTTT. It yields the protein CSSSLPRRLAGSTDTQYF.

The CDR3 is CASSARQGLRAYEQYF. CDR3 DNA: TGTGCCAGCAGTGCCCGACAGGGGCTACGCGCATACGAGCAGTACTTC. The gene calls are TRBV6-1 and TRBJ2-7; 8 bases are a match to TRBD1. V lost 4 bases and J lost 4; bases outside the gene matches: 12. This CDR3 has 16 residues. The V gene's germline CDR1 is MNHNS and CDR2 SASEGT.

This sequence joins TRBV7-3 and TRBJ2-1; D gene ambiguous. CDR3 length equals 12 residues. Germline V CDR1 and CDR2: SGHTA, FQGTGA. The germline V and J ends were trimmed by 1 base and 5 bases, with 3 bases remaining between them. The CDR3 here is CASSLKHNEQFF. In DNA form, the CDR3 reads TGTGCCAGCAGCTTAAAGCACAATGAGCAGTTCTTC.

In its sample, this clone was seen a few times. The chain is built from TRBV14 and TRBJ1-1; the match to TRBD1 covers 7 bases. From germline, CDR1 is SGHDN and CDR2 FVKESK. The CDR3 is 14 amino acids. After removal of 8 bases from V and 3 bases from J, the junction contained 9 bases not matched to a gene. CDR3: CASRNRGRYTEAFF. The CDR3 DNA sequence: TGTGCCAGCCGAAACAGGGGCAGATACACTGAAGCTTTCTTT.